These 11 T cell receptor beta chains came from one sample sequenced in a study of OX40 agonist ivuxolimab in advanced cancers. Using immunoSEQ multiplex PCR, the repertoire was profiled, and TCRdb retains in-frame clones only, with some absent. Seen here are fewer than 95,000 clones, 90% observed once, and the top ten hold about 7.7%. The sample consisted of CD4+ or CD8+ T cells sorted from blood, taken in a trial of the OX40 agonist ivuxolimab. These receptors originate from an adult with an advanced solid tumor such as melanoma, head and neck, liver or kidney cancer.

The rearrangement links TRBV5-4 to TRBJ1-5; D unclear. The V gene lost 0 bases and the J gene lost 1 base, with 5 bases spanning the gap. CDR1 and CDR2 from the germline V gene are SGHNT and YYREEE (reference sequence). This CDR3 is 14 amino acids long. CDR3 bases: TGTGCCAGCAGCTTGGGAGGAAGCAATCAGCCCCAGCATTTT. It codes for CASSLGGSNQPQHF.

This CDR3 is CASSGPPPNYGYTF. The CDR3, as DNA: TGTGCCAGCAGTGGGCCCCCACCGAACTATGGCTACACCTTC. The gene calls are TRBV6-1 and TRBJ1-2; D not certain. V was trimmed by 4 bases and J by 2 bases, leaving 11 bases between them. The CDR3 is made up of 14 amino acids. From germline, CDR1 is MNHNS and CDR2 SASEGT.

The V call is TRBV6-5, the J call TRBJ1-3; 11 bases are a match to TRBD1. V shed 6 bases and J 7 bases; nucleotides not matched to a gene: 5. Germline CDR1 and CDR2: MNHEY and SVGAGI. The CDR3 consists of 14 residues. The CDR3 region is CASRNGQGANTIYF. As DNA, the CDR3 is TGTGCCAGCAGGAACGGACAGGGGGCCAACACCATATATTTT.

V usage is TRBV5-1 and J usage is TRBJ1-3; possibly TRBD1 for D (6 bases). This CDR3 has 17 amino acids. Germline CDR1 and CDR2: SGHRS and YFSETQ. The germline V and J ends were trimmed by 0 bases and 0 bases, with 13 bases remaining between them. The CDR3 loop is CASSLAPGGFSGNTIYF. CDR3 nucleotides: TGCGCCAGCAGCTTGGCCCCTGGGGGCTTCTCTGGAAACACCATATATTTT.

This clone occurred once. The genes are TRBV10-3 and TRBJ2-3; no reliable D call. The V gene lost 0 bases and the J gene lost 4 bases, with 11 bases spanning the gap. Germline CDR1 ENHRY, CDR2 SYGVKD. There are 15 residues in the CDR3. The CDR3: CAISESQTVSDTQYF. The CDR3 bases are TGTGCCATCAGTGAGTCCCAAACAGTGTCAGATACGCAGTATTTT.

The V and J genes are TRBV28 and TRBJ2-2, with 13 bases that match TRBD2. The CDR3 covers 16 residues. Germline assignment: CDR1 MDHEN and CDR2 SYDVKM. The V gene end was trimmed by 2 bases and the J gene end by 5 bases; junction bases not matched to a gene: 2. CDR3: CASSLRTSGSTGELFF. CDR3 nucleotides: TGTGCCAGCAGTTTACGGACTAGCGGGAGTACCGGGGAGCTGTTTTTT. Drawing the rest from reference TRBV28 and TRBJ2-2, the complete variable domain is DVKVTQSSRYLVKRTGEKVFLECVQDMDHENMFWYRQDPGLGLRLIYFSYDVKMKEKGDIPEGYSVSREKKERFSLILESASTNQTSMYLCASSLRTSGSTGELFFGEGSRLTVL.

CDR3 amino acids: CASSETGRGNTIYF. DNA for the CDR3: TGTGCCAGCAGCGAGACAGGACGAGGTAACACCATATATTTT. V and J are TRBV5-5 and TRBJ1-3, with D perhaps matching TRBD1 (6 bases). Germline V lookup: CDR1 SGHKS, CDR2 YYEKEE (reference sequence). Deletions cut 4 bases from V and 7 bases from J, with 15 bases between. The CDR3 extends over 14 amino acids.

Remarks on this clone: Other DNA sequences from this sample encode an identical CDR3 as well. The rearrangement joins TRBV29-1 to TRBJ2-2; possibly TRBD1 for D (6 bases). V was shortened by 3 bases and J by 7 bases, with 12 bases between the two germline ends. The germline V gene encodes CDR1 SQVTM and CDR2 ANQGSEA. CDR3 length equals 13 residues. This CDR3 reads CSVETGMYGELFF. CDR3 DNA: TGCAGCGTTGAGACAGGAATGTACGGGGAGCTGTTTTTT.

The chain joins TRBV5-8 to TRBJ1-5, with D unclear. From germline, CDR1 is SGHTS and CDR2 YDEGEE. The V gene lost 5 bases and the J gene lost 2 bases, with 17 bases spanning the gap. This CDR3 comprises 16 residues. The CDR3 reads CASRPRLLTGNQPQHF. CDR3 DNA: TGTGCCAGCAGGCCCCGGTTGCTGACTGGCAATCAGCCCCAGCATTTT.

The chain is built from TRBV11-3 and TRBJ1-1; D is perhaps TRBD1 (5 bases). This CDR3 is built from 14 residues. Deletions cut 7 bases from V and 0 bases from J, with 12 bases between. Germline-derived CDR1 and CDR2 are SGHNT and YENEEA. The CDR3 DNA follows: TGTGCCAGCACCCGGGGACGGTTGAACACTGAAGCTTTCTTT. Translated, it gives CASTRGRLNTEAFF.

The genes are TRBV6-6 and TRBJ2-7, with TRBD1 matching 9 bases. The CDR3 spans 15 residues. Germline loops: CDR1 MNHNY, CDR2 SVGAGI (reference sequence). V gave up 6 bases and J gave up 4 bases; unmatched junction bases: 10. CDR3 sequence: CASRYTGTGRYEQYF. CDR3 nucleotides: TGTGCCAGCAGATACACCGGGACAGGGAGATACGAGCAGTACTTC.